This T cell receptor (beta chain) is from a study of T cells after somatic rescue of genetic block (dated by TCRdb to the early 2020s). Turning to the overall study: What the study looked at was long-term robustness, specifically in a T-cell system that came about through somatic rescue of a genetic block in T-cell development.

Libraries were prepared through the immunoSEQ multiplex PCR assay. In TCRdb, the immuneACCESS table is reduced to in-frame sequences with V and J assigned. These tables do not hold every clone; where another copy was compared, an unresolved V gene accounts for under half, and the others remain unexplained. In all, the sample holds about 110,000 clones, and 90% to 95% of those were seen once. The top ten clones comprise about 1.5% of the sample. V drops 3 bases and J drops 1 base, leaving 11 bases in between. CDR1 and CDR2 (GTSNPN, SVGIG) derive from the germline V gene (reference sequence). There are 14 amino acids in the CDR3, from cysteine to phenylalanine inclusive. The retained sequence is limited to the CDR3, 42 bases, with the frame set at the first base. To note about this clone: Its antigen is still unknown. It has no much larger one-base neighbor in the sample; base qualities were not kept.

The sequence was collected from a woman aged 18-29 years. Sequencing used peripheral blood mononuclear cells (PBMCs). The chain is assembled from TRBV30 and TRBJ2-3, with a tentative D gene TRBD1 over 5 matching bases. The bases read TGTGCCTGGAGCTGGTTGGGGCGCACAGATACGCAGTATTTT. Its amino acids are CAWSWLGRTDTQYF.